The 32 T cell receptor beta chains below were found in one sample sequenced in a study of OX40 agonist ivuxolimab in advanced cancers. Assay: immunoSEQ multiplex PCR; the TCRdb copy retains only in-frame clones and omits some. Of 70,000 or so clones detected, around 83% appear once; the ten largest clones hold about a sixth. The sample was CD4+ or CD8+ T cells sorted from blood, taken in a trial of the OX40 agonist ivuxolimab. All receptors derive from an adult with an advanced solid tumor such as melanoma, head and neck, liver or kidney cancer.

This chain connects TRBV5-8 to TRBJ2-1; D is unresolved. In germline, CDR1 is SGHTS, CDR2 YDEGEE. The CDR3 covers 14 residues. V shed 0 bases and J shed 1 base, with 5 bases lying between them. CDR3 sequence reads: CASSLVRSYNEQFF. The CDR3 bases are TGTGCCAGCAGCTTGGTTAGGTCCTACAATGAGCAGTTCTTC. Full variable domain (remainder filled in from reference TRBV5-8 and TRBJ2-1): EAGVTQSPTHLIKTRGQQATLRCSPISGHTSVYWYQQALGLGLQFLLWYDEGEERNRGNFPPRFSGRQFPNYSSELNVNALELEDSALYLCASSLVRSYNEQFFGPGTRLTVL.

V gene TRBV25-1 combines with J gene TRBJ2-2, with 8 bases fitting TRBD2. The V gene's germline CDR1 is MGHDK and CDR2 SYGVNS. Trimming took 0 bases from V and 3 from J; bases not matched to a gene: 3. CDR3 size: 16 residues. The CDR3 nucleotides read TGTGCCAGCAGTGAATACGGGAGGGGGTACACCGGGGAGCTGTTTTTT. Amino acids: CASSEYGRGYTGELFF. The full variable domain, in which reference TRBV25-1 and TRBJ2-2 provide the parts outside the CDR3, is EADIYQTPRYLVIGTGKKITLECSQTMGHDKMYWYQQDPGMELHLIHYSYGVNSTEKGDLSSESTVSRIRTEHFPLTLESARPSHTSQYLCASSEYGRGYTGELFFGEGSRLTVL.

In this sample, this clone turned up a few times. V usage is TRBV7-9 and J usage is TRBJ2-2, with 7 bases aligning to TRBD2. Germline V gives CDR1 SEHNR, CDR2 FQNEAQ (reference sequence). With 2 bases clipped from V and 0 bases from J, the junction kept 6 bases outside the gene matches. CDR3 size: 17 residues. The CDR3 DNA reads TGTGCCAGCAGCTTAAGAATTAGCGGGTCGAACACCGGGGAGCTGTTTTTT. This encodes CASSLRISGSNTGELFF.

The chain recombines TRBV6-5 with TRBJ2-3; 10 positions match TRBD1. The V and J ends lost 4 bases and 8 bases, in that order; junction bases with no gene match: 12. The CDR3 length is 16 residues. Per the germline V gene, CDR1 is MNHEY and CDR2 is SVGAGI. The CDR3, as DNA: TGTGCCAGCAGTTCCCGGGACAGGGGCCCCGGGGGTACGCAGTATTTT. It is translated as CASSSRDRGPGGTQYF.

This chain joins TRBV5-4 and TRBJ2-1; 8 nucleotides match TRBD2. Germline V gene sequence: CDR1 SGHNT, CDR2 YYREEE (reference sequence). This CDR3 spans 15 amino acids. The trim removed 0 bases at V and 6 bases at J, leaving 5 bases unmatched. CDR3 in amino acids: CASSLGSGTSNEQFF. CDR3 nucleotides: TGTGCCAGCAGCTTGGGTAGCGGGACCTCCAATGAGCAGTTCTTC.

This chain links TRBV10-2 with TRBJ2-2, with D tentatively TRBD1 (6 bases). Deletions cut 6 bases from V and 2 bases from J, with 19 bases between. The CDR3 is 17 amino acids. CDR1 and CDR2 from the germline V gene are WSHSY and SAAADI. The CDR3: CASSKPRQEENTGELFF. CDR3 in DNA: TGCGCCAGCAGCAAACCTCGACAGGAAGAAAACACCGGGGAGCTGTTTTTT.

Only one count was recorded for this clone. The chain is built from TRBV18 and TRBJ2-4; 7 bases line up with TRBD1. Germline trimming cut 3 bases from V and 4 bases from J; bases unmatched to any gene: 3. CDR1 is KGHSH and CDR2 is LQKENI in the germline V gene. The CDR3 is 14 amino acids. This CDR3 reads CASSPGTAKNIQYF. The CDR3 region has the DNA TGTGCCAGCTCACCCGGGACAGCAAAAAACATTCAGTACTTC. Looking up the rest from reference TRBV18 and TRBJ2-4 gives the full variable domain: NAGVMQNPRHLVRRRGQEARLRCSPMKGHSHVYWYRQLPEEGLKFMVYLQKENIIDESGMPKERFSAEFPKEGPSILRIQQVVRGDSAAYFCASSPGTAKNIQYFGAGTRLSVL.

The CDR3 DNA is TGTGCCAGCAGTTTCCTCCCGGGACAGGGTCCTGAAGCTTTCTTT. Translated: CASSFLPGQGPEAFF. The chain uses TRBV28 and TRBJ1-1; 9 bases fit TRBD1. The V and J ends lost 3 bases and 6 bases, in that order; junction bases with no gene match: 8. CDR3 length: 15 amino acids. Germline CDR1 reads MDHEN; CDR2 reads SYDVKM.

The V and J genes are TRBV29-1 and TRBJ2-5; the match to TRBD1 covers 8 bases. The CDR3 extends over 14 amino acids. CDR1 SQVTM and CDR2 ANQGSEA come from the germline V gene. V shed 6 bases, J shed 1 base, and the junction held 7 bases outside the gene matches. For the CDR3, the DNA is TGCAGCGTCCAAGGGACAGGCTCCCAAGAGACCCAGTACTTC. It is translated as CSVQGTGSQETQYF. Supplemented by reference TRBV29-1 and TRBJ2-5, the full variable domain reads SAVISQKPSRDICQRGTSLTIQCQVDSQVTMMFWYRQQPGQSLTLIATANQGSEATYESGFVIDKFPISRPNLTFSTLTVSNMSPEDSSIYLCSVQGTGSQETQYFGPGTRLLVL.

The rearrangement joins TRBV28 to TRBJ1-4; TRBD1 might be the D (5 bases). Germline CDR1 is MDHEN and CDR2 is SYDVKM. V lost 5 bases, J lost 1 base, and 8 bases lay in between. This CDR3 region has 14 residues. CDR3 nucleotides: TGTGCCAGCAGTCGTGGGGGAACTAATGAAAAACTGTTTTTT. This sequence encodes CASSRGGTNEKLFF.

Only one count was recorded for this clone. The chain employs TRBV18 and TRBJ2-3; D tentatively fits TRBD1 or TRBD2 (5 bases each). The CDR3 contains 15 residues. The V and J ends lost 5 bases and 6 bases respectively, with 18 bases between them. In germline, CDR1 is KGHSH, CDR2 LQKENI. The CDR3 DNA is TGTGCCAGCTCAGTTAATCGGGGACCTACGGATACGCAGTATTTT. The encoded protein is CASSVNRGPTDTQYF.

CDR3 loop: CASSYLYGTEAFF. CDR3 nucleotide sequence: TGTGCCAGCAGCTACCTATATGGGACTGAAGCTTTCTTT. The chain combines TRBV5-5 with TRBJ1-1; D ambiguous. The CDR3 has 13 residues. The V end lost 3 bases, the J end lost 5 bases, and 11 bases lay between the germline ends. Per the germline V gene, CDR1 is SGHKS and CDR2 is YYEKEE (reference sequence).

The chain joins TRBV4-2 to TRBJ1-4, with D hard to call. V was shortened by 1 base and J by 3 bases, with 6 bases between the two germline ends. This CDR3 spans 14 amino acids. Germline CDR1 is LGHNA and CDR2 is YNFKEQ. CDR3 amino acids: CASSQGRANEKLFF. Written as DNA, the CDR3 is TGTGCCAGCAGCCAAGGTAGAGCTAATGAAAAACTGTTTTTT.

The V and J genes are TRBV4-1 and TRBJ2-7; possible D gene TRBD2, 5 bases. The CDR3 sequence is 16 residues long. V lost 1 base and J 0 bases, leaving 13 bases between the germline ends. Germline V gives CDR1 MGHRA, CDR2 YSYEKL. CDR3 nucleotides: TGCGCCAGCAGCCAAGGGTGGGGAGACCACTCCTACGAGCAGTACTTC. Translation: CASSQGWGDHSYEQYF.

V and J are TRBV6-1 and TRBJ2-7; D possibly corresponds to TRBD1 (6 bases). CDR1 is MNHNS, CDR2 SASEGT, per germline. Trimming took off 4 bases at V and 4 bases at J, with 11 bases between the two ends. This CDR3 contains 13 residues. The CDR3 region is CASSVPRGYEQYF. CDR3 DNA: TGTGCCAGCAGTGTCCCCAGGGGTTACGAGCAGTACTTC.

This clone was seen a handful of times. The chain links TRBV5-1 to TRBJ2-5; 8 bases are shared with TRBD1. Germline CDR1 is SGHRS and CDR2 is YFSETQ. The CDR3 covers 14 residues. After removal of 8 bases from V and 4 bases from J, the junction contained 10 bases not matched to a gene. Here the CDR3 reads CASSTEQGAETQYF. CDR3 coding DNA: TGCGCCAGTTCTACCGAGCAGGGGGCAGAGACCCAGTACTTC.

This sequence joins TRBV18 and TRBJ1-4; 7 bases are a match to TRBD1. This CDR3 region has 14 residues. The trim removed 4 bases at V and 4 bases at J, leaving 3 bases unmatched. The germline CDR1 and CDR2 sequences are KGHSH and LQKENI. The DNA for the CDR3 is TGTGCCAGCTCACTCGACAGGGTTAATGAAAAACTGTTTTTT. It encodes CASSLDRVNEKLFF.

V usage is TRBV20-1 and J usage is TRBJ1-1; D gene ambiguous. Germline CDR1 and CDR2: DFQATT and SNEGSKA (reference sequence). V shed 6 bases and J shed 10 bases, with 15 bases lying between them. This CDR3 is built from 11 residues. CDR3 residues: CSATPLDAAFF. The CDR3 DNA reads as TGCAGTGCCACTCCTCTAGACGCAGCTTTCTTT.

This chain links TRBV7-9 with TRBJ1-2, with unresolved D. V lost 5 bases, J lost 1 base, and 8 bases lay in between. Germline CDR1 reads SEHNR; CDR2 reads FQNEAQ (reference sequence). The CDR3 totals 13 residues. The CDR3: CASSRTLNYGYTF. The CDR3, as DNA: TGTGCCAGCAGCCGTACACTTAACTATGGCTACACCTTC. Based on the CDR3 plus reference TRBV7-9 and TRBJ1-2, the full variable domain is DTGVSQNPRHKITKRGQNVTFRCDPISEHNRLYWYRQTLGQGPEFLTYFQNEAQLEKSRLLSDRFSAERPKGSFSTLEIQRTEQGDSAMYLCASSRTLNYGYTFGSGTRLTVV.

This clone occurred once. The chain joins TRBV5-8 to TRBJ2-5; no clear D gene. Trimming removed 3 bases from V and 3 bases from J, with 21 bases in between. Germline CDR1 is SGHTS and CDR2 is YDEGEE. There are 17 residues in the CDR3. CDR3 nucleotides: TGTGCCAGCAGCTCGCTCACCTTTCGCACCAATAAAGAGACCCAGTACTTC. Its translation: CASSSLTFRTNKETQYF.

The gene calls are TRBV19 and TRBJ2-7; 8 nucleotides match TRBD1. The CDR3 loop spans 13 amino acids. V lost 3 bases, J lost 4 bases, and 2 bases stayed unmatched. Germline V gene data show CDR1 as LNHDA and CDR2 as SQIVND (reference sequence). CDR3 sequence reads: CASSIQGAYEQYF. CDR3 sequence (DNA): TGTGCCAGTAGTATCCAGGGGGCGTACGAGCAGTACTTC.

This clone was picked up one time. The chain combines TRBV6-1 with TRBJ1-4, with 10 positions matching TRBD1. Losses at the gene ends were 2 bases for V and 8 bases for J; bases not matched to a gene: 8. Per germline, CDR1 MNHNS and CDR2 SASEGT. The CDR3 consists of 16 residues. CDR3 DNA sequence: TGTGCCAGCAGTGAACTTCGGACAGGGGGGAACGAAAAACTGTTTTTT. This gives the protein CASSELRTGGNEKLFF.

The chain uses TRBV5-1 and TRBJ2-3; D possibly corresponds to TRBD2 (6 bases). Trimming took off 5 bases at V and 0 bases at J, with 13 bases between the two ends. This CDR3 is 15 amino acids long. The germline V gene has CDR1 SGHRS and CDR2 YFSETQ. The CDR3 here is CASRIDSGSTDTQYF. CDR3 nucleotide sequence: TGCGCCAGCAGGATCGATAGCGGAAGCACAGATACGCAGTATTTT.

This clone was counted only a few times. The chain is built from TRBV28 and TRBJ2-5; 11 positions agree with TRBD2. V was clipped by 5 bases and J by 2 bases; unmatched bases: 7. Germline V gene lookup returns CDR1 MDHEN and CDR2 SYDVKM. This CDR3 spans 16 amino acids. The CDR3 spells CASSLRTSGSQETQYF. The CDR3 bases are TGTGCCAGCAGTCTAAGGACTAGCGGGTCGCAAGAGACCCAGTACTTC.

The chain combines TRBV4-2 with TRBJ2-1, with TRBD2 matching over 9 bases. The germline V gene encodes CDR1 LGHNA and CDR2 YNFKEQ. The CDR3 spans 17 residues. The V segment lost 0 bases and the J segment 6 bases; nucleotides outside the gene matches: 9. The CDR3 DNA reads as TGTGCCAGCAGCCAAGACCGAGTAGCGGGAGAGGGCAATGAGCAGTTCTTC. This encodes CASSQDRVAGEGNEQFF.

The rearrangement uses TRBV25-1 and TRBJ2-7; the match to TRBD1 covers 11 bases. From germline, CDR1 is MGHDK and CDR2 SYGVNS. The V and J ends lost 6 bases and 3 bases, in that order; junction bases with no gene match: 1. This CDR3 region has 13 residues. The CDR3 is CASRGTGGYEQYF. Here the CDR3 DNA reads TGTGCCAGCAGGGGGACAGGGGGCTACGAGCAGTACTTC.

The CDR3 sequence: CASTGGRGLPDTQYF. Here the CDR3 DNA reads TGCGCCAGCACGGGCGGGAGGGGGCTACCGGATACGCAGTATTTT. The chain employs TRBV5-1 and TRBJ2-3; 9 nucleotides agree with TRBD2. Germline values: CDR1 SGHRS, CDR2 YFSETQ. The CDR3 spans 15 residues. Trimming cost V 6 bases and J 6 bases; bases outside gene matches: 11. Together with reference TRBV5-1 and TRBJ2-3, the CDR3 gives the full variable domain: KAGVTQTPRYLIKTRGQQVTLSCSPISGHRSVSWYQQTPGQGLQFLFEYFSETQRNKGNFPGRFSGRQFSNSRSEMNVSTLELGDSALYLCASTGGRGLPDTQYFGPGTRLTVL.

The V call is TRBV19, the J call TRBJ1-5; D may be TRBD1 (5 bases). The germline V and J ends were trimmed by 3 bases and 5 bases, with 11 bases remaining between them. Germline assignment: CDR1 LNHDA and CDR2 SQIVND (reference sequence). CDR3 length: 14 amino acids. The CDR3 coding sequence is TGTGCCAGTAGTATCAGGGAAGGGGATCAGCCCCAGCATTTT. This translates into CASSIREGDQPQHF.

The CDR3 protein is CASSYSTARGAYEQYF. CDR3 in DNA: TGTGCCAGCAGTTACTCCACGGCCAGAGGCGCCTACGAGCAGTACTTC. The chain is built from TRBV6-5 and TRBJ2-7; D unclear. Trimming took off 0 bases at V and 2 bases at J, with 14 bases between the two ends. Germline V gives CDR1 MNHEY, CDR2 SVGAGI. CDR3 length equals 16 residues.

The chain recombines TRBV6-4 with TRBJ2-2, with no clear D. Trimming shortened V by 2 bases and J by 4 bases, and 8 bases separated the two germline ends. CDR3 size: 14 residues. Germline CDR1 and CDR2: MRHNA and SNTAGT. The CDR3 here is CASSDAWGTGELFF. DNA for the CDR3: TGTGCCAGCAGTGACGCTTGGGGCACCGGGGAGCTGTTTTTT.

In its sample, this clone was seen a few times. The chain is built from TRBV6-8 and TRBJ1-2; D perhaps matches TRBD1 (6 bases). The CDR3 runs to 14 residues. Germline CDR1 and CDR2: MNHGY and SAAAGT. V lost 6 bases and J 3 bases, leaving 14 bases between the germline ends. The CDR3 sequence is CASRGHRGYYGYTF. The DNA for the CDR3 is TGTGCCAGCAGGGGACACCGAGGCTACTATGGCTACACCTTC.

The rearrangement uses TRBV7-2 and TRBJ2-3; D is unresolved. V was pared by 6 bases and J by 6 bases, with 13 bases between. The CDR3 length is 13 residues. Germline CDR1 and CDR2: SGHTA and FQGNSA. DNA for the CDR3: TGTGCCAGCAGACCCCCAATGACGGATACGCAGTATTTT. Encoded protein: CASRPPMTDTQYF.